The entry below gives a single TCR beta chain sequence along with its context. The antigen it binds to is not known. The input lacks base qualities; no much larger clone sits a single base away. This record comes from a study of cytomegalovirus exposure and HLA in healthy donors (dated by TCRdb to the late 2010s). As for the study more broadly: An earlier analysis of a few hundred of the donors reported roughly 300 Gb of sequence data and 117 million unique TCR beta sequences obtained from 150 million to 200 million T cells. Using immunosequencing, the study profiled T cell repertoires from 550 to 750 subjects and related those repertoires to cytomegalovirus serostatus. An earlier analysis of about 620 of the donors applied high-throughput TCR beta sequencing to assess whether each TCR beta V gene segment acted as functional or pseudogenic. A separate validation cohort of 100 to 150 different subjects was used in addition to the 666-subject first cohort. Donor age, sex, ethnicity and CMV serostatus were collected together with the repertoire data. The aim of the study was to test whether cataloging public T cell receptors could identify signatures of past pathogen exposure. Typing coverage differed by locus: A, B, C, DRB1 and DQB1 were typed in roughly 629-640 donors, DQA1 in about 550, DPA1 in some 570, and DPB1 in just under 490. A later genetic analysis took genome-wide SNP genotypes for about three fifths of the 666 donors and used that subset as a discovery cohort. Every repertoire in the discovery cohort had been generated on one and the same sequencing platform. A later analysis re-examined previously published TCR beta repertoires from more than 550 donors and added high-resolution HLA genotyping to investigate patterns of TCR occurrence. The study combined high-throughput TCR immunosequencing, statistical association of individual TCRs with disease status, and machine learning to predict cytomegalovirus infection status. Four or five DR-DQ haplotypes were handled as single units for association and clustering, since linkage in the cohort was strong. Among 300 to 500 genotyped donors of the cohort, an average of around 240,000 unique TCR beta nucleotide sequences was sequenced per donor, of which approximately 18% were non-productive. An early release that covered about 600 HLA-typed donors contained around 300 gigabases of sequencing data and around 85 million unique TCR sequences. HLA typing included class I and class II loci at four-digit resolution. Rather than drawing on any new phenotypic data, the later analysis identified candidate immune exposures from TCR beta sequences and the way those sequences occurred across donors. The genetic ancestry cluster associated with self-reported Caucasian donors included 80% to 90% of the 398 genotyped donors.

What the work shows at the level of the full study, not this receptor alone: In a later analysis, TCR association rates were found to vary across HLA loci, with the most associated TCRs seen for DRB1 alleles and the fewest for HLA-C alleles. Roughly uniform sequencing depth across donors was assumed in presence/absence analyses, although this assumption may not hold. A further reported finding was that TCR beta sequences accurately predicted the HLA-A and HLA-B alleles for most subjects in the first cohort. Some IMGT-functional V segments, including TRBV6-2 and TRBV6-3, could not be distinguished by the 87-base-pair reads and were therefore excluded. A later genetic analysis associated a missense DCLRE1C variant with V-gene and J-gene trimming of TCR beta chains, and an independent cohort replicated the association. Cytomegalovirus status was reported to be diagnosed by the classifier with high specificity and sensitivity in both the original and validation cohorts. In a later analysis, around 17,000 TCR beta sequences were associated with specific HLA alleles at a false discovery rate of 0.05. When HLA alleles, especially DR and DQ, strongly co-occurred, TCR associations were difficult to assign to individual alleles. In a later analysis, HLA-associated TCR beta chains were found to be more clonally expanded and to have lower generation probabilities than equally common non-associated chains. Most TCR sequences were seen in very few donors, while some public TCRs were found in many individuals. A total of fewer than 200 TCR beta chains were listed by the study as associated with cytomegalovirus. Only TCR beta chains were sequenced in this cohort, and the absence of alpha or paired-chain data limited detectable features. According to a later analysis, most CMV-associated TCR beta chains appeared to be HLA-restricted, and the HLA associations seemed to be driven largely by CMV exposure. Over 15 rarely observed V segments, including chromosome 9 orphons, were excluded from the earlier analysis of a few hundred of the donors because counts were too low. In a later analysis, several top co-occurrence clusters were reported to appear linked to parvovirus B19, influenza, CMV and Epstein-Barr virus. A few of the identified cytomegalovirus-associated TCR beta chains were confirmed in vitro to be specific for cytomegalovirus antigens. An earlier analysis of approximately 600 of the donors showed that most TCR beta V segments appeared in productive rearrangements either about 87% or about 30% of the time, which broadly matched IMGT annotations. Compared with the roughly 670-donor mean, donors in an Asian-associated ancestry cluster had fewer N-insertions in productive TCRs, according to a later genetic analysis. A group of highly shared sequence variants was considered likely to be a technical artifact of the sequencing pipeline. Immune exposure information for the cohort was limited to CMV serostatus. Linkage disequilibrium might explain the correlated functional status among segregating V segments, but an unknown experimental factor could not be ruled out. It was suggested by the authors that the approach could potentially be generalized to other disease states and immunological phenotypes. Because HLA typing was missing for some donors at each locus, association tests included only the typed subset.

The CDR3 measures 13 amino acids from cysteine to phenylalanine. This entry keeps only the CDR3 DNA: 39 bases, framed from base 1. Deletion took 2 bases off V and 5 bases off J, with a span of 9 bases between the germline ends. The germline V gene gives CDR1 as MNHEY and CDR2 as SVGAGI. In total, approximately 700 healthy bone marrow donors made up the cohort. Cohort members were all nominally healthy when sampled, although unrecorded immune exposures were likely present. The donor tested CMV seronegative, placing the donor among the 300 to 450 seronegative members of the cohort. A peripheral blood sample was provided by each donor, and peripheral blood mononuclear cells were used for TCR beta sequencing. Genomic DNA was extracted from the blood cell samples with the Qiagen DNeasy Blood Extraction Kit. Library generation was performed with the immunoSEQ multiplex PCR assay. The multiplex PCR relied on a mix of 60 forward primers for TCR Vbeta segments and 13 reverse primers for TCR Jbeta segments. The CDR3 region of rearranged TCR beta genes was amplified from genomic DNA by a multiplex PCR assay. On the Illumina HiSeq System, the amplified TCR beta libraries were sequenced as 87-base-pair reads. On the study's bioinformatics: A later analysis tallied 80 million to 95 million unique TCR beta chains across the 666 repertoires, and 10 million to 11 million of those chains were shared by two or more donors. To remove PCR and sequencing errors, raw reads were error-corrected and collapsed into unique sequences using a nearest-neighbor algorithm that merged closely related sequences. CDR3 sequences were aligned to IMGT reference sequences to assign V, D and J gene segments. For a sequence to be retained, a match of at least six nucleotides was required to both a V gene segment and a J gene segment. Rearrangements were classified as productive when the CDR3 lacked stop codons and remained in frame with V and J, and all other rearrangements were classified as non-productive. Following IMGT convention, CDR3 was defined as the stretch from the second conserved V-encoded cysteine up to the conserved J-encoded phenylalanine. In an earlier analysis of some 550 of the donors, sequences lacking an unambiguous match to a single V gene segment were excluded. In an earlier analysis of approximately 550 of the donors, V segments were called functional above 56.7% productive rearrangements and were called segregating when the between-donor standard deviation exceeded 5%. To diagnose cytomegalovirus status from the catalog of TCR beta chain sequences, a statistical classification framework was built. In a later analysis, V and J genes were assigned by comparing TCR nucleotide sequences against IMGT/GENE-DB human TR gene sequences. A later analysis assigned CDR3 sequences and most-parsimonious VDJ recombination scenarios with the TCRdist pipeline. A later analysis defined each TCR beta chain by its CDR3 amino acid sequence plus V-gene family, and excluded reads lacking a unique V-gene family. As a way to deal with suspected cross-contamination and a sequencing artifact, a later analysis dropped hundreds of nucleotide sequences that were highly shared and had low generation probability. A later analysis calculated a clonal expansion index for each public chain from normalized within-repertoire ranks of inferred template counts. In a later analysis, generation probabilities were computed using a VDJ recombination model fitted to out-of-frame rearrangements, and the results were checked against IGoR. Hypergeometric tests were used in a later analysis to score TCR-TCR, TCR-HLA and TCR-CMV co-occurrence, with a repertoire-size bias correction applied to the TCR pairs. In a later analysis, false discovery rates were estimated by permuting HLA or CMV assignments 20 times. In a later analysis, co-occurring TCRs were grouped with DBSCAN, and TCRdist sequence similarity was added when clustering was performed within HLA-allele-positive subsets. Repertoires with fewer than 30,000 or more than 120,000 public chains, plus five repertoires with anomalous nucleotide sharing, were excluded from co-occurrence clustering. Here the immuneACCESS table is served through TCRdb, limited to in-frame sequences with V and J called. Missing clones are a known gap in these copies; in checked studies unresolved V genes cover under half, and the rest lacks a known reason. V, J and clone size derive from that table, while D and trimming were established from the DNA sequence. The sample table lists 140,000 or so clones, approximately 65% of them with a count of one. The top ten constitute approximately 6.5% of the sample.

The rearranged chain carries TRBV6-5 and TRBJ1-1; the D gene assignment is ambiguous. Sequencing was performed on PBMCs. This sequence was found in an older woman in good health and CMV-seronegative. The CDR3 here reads CASSYIGWTEAFF. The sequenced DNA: TGTGCCAGCAGTTACATCGGGTGGACTGAAGCTTTCTTT.